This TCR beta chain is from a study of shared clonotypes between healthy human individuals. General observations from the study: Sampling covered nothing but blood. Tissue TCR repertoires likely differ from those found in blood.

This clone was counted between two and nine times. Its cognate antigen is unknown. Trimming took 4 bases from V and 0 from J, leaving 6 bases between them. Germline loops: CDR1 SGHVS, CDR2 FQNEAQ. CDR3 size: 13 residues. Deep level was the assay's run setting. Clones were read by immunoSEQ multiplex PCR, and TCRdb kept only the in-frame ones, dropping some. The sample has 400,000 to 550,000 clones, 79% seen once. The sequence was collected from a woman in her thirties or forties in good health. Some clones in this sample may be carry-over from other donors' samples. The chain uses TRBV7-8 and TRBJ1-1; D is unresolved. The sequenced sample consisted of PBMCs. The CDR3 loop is CASSSQMNTEAFF. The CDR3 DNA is TGTGCCAGCAGCTCACAGATGAACACTGAAGCTTTCTTT.